Listed here are 15 T cell receptor beta chains from one sample, sequenced in a study of blood T cell repertoires in COVID-19. Measured with immunoSEQ multiplex PCR; TCRdb has only the in-frame clones, and not every one. The sample gives 400,000 to 450,000 clones, 70% to 90% of which show up once; more than 1.4% is in the top ten. Input material: peripheral blood. The receptors were sampled from a woman in her twenties or thirties with active or convalescent COVID-19.

The chain is built from TRBV11-3 and TRBJ2-1; 13 bases map to TRBD2. The J segment lost 1 base and the V segment lost 5 bases, leaving 14 bases of the junction unmatched. The CDR3 has 20 amino acids. Per the germline V gene, CDR1 is SGHNT and CDR2 is YENEEA. The chain's CDR3 is CASSRGLAGDNGGSYNEQFF. CDR3 in DNA: TGTGCCAGCAGCCGCGGACTAGCGGGAGATAATGGAGGGTCCTACAATGAGCAGTTCTTC.

The rearrangement joins TRBV27 to TRBJ2-1, with 7 bases that match TRBD2. CDR1 is MNHEY and CDR2 is SMNVEV in the germline V gene (reference sequence). Germline trimming cut 5 bases from V and 6 bases from J; bases unmatched to any gene: 10. CDR3 length equals 15 residues. CDR3 residues: CASSPAGGRANEQFF. The CDR3 nucleotides are TGTGCCAGCAGTCCCGCGGGCGGGAGAGCCAATGAGCAGTTCTTC.

This chain connects TRBV7-2 to TRBJ2-7; possibly TRBD1 for D (6 bases). The CDR3 runs 13 residues. Trimming took off 3 bases at V and 6 bases at J, with 12 bases between the two ends. Per the germline V gene, CDR1 is SGHTA and CDR2 is FQGNSA. The chain's CDR3 is CASSFGRGREQYF. CDR3 bases: TGTGCCAGCAGCTTTGGCAGGGGTCGCGAGCAGTACTTC.

This rearrangement joins TRBV5-1 to TRBJ1-2, with 9 nucleotides matching TRBD1. The J segment lost 5 bases and the V segment lost 4 bases, leaving 12 bases of the junction unmatched. Germline lookup yields CDR1 SGHRS and CDR2 YFSETQ. The CDR3 covers 16 residues. The CDR3: CASSPQSTGGAYGYTF. CDR3 bases: TGCGCCAGCAGCCCGCAATCTACAGGGGGCGCATATGGCTACACCTTC.

V usage is TRBV5-8 and J usage is TRBJ1-4; D might be TRBD1 (6 bases). CDR3 size: 16 residues. In germline, CDR1 is SGHTS, CDR2 YDEGEE. V dropped 3 bases and J dropped 2 bases, with 14 bases sitting between them. The CDR3 sequence is CASSSKQGYTNEKLFF. CDR3 coding DNA: TGTGCCAGCAGCTCGAAACAGGGTTATACTAATGAAAAACTGTTTTTT.

The chain employs TRBV3-1 (or the pseudogene TRBV3-2) and TRBJ2-5, with 14 positions matching TRBD2. J was trimmed by 4 bases and V by 0 bases; bases with no gene match: 4. CDR1 and CDR2 (germline): LGHDT, YNNKEL (reference sequence). The CDR3 runs to 17 residues. The CDR3 region has the DNA TGTGCCAGCAGCCAAGAGGGGACTAGCGGGGGAGGAGAGACCCAGTACTTC. It codes for CASSQEGTSGGGETQYF.

The rearrangement joins TRBV5-4 to TRBJ1-4, with 8 bases matching TRBD1. V shed 4 bases and J 8 bases; nucleotides not matched to a gene: 7. CDR1 SGHNT and CDR2 YYREEE come from the germline V gene (reference sequence). The CDR3 has 14 amino acids. CDR3: CASSLTGVGEKLFF. The CDR3 nucleotides are TGTGCCAGCAGCCTGACAGGGGTCGGGGAAAAACTGTTTTTT. The full variable domain, rest sourced from reference TRBV5-4 and TRBJ1-4, is ETGVTQSPTHLIKTRGQQVTLRCSSQSGHNTVSWYQQALGQGPQFIFQYYREEENGRGNFPPRFSGLQFPNYSSELNVNALELDDSALYLCASSLTGVGEKLFFGSGTQLSVL.

The rearrangement joins TRBV4-1 to TRBJ1-1; D is unclear. V was shortened by 3 bases and J by 5 bases, with 16 bases between the two germline ends. The CDR3 contains 15 residues. CDR1 is MGHRA, CDR2 YSYEKL, per germline. CDR3 residues: CASSHAGMSETEAFF. The CDR3 nucleotides are TGCGCCAGCAGCCATGCCGGGATGTCAGAAACTGAAGCTTTCTTT.

This chain uses TRBV19 with TRBJ2-3, with TRBD2 matching 9 bases. V lost 3 bases and J lost 1; bases outside the gene matches: 11. This CDR3 has 18 amino acids. CDR1 and CDR2 from the germline V gene are LNHDA and SQIVND (reference sequence). The CDR3 DNA follows: TGTGCCAGTAGTATCCTAGGCGGGGGGGCGAGGGGCACAGATACGCAGTATTTT. Encoded protein: CASSILGGGARGTDTQYF. The whole variable domain, remainder taken from reference TRBV19 and TRBJ2-3, is DGGITQSPKYLFRKEGQNVTLSCEQNLNHDAMYWYRQDPGQGLRLIYYSQIVNDFQKGDIAEGYSVSREKKESFPLTVTSAQKNPTAFYLCASSILGGGARGTDTQYFGPGTRLTVL.

V and J are TRBV5-1 and TRBJ2-2, with D uncertain. Germline assignment: CDR1 SGHRS and CDR2 YFSETQ. This CDR3 spans 13 amino acids. V lost 0 bases and J 7 bases, leaving 7 bases between the germline ends. The CDR3 nucleotides read TGCGCCAGCAGCTTGGATGGGCACGGGGAGCTGTTTTTT. This gives the protein CASSLDGHGELFF.

The chain combines TRBV7-6 with TRBJ2-3; TRBD2 aligns across 7 bases. This CDR3 has 16 amino acids. V dropped 1 base and J dropped 3; count of bases not matched to a gene: 7. Per germline, CDR1 SGHVS and CDR2 FNYEAQ. The CDR3: CASSLGAGIRTDTQYF. The CDR3 bases are TGTGCCAGCAGCTTAGGAGCGGGAATTAGAACAGATACGCAGTATTTT.

The chain has TRBV6-5 and TRBJ1-2, with TRBD1 matching 8 bases. Germline loops: CDR1 MNHEY, CDR2 SVGAGI. The CDR3 has 12 amino acids. V was pared by 6 bases and J by 8 bases, with 5 bases of the junction left unmatched. The CDR3 nucleotides read TGTGCCAGCAGCTCGACAGGGGAAGGCTACACCTTC. Amino acids: CASSSTGEGYTF.

This chain uses TRBV7-8 with TRBJ2-7; possibly TRBD2 for D (7 bases). The length of the CDR3 is 14 residues. Germline CDR1 reads SGHVS; CDR2 reads FQNEAQ. With 2 bases removed from V and 2 bases from J, the gap between germline ends came to 10 bases. CDR3 bases: TGTGCCAGCAGCTTAAGGGGGGGAGCCTACGAGCAGTACTTC. Translating it yields CASSLRGGAYEQYF.

A note on this clone: In the same sample, other DNA sequences code for this CDR3. V and J are TRBV6-5 and TRBJ2-5; D might be TRBD2 (6 bases). CDR3 length equals 13 residues. Trimming removed 3 bases from V and 4 bases from J, with 9 bases in between. Germline CDR1 MNHEY, CDR2 SVGAGI. CDR3 region: CASSYLGGETQYF. As DNA, the CDR3 is TGTGCCAGCAGTTATCTGGGGGGAGAGACCCAGTACTTC.

The J gene is TRBJ2-3, the V gene TRBV5-1, with D uncertain. Germline V gives CDR1 SGHRS, CDR2 YFSETQ. Trimming pared 4 bases from V and 0 bases from J, leaving 18 bases between. The CDR3 is made up of 17 amino acids. The CDR3 nucleotides read TGCGCCAGCAGCGAAATGTACGTCCCTACTAGCACAGATACGCAGTATTTT. It is translated as CASSEMYVPTSTDTQYF.